This T cell receptor (beta chain) was found in a study of blood T cell repertoires in COVID-19. In the study overall: Whether acute or convalescent, the COVID-19 samples came from the United States, Italy and Spain. T cells, B-cell-depleted T cells, or PBMCs supplied cDNA or gDNA.

V was clipped by 1 base and J by 8 bases; unmatched bases: 3. Germline V lookup: CDR1 MGHRA, CDR2 YSYEKL. The CDR3 has 15 amino acids. The authors' processing: Amplification from reference gene primers served as the basis for estimated nucleated cell counts. Generated by immunoSEQ multiplex PCR, the TCRdb table keeps only in-frame clones and is missing some. For V, J and clone size, that table is used; D and trimming come from the DNA. This table has roughly 120,000 clones, 80% to 90% appearing once. The sample consisted of peripheral blood. J is TRBJ2-1 and V is TRBV4-1, with TRBD2 matching over 12 bases. This TCR was sampled from a woman aged 80 or over with active or convalescent COVID-19. Written as DNA, the CDR3 is TGCGCCAGCAGCCAAGGACTAGCGGGAGTGTATGAGCAGTTCTTC. Amino acids: CASSQGLAGVYEQFF.